This T cell receptor beta chain is drawn from a study of blood T cell repertoires in COVID-19. Study-wide context: T cells, B-cell-depleted T cells, or PBMCs supplied cDNA or gDNA.

Categorization into cohorts depended on clinical history that participants reported. The length of the CDR3 is 14 residues. V was pared by 6 bases and J by 4 bases, with 7 bases of the junction left unmatched. Germline V gene sequence: CDR1 LNHDA, CDR2 SQIVND (reference sequence). The data were produced by immunoSEQ multiplex PCR, yet TCRdb's version contains in-frame clones alone and is incomplete. Of around 150,000 clones listed, roughly 80% are singletons. J is TRBJ1-2 and V is TRBV19, with 8 bases matching TRBD1. Material for sequencing was PBMCs or T cells enriched from blood (not recorded which). The sequence derives from an older woman who had recovered from COVID-19. CDR3: CASSAQGASYGYTF. DNA of the CDR3: TGTGCCAGTAGCGCCCAGGGGGCCTCCTATGGCTACACCTTC.